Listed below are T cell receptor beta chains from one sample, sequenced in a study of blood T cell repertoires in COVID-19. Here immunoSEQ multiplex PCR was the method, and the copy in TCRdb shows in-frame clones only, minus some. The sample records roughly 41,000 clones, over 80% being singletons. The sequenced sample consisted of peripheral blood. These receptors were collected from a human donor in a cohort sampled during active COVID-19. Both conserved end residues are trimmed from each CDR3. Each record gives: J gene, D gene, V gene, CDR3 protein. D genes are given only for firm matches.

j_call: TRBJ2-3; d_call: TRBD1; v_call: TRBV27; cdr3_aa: ASSLTGAGTDTQY
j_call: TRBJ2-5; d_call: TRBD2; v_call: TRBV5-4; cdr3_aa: ASSLASGGRQETQY
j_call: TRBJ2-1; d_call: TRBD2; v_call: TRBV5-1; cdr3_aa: ASSLGLAESGNEQF
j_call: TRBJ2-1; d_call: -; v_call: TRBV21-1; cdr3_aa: ASSKLLAGGNEQF
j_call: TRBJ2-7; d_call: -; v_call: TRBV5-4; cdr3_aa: ASSPGAGGYEQY
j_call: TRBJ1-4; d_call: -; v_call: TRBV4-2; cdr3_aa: ASSQDPAGNEKLF
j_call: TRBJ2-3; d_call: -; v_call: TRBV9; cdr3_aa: ASSVEDPEATQY
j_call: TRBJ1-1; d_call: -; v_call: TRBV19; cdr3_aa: ASSVPTGGYSEAF
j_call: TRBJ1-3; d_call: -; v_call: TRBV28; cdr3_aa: ASSGARKGNTIY
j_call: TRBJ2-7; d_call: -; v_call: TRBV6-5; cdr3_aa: ASSYTGKNYEQY
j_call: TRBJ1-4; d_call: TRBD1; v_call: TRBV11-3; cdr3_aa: ASSSRQGEGFSEKLF
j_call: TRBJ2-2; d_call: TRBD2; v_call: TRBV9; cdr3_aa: ASSISGGAETGELF
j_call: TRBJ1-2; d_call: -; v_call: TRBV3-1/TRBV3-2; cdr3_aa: ASSLRLIPDKVVIEGYT
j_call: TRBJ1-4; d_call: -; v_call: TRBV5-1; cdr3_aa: ASSLTGTLNEKLF
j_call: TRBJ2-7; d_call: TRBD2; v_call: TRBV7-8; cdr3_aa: ASSLGGLAGGGSYEQY
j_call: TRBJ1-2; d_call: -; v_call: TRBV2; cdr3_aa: ASKSDGYT
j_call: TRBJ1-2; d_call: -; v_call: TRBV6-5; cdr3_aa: ASSLGGPNYGYT
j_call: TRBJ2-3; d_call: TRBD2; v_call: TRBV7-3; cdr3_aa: ASSAEAGVYDTQY
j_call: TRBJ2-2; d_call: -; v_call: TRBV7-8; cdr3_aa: ASSRGGKELF
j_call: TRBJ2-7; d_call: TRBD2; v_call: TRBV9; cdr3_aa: ASSPGLAGAYEQY
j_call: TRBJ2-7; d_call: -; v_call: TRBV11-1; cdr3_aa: ASSLRGNSREQY
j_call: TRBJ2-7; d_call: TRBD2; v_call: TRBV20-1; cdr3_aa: SAPSGGEQY
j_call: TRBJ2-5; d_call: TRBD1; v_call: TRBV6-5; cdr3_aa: ASSHRTGSEETQY
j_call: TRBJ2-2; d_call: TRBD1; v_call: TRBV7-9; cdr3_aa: ASSQRQGPRTGELF
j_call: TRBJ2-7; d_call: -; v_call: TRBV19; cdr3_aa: ASRRAEGYEQY
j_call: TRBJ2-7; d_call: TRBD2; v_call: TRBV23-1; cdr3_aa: ASSQIAGLGYEQY
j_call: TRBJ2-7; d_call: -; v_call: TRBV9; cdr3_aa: ASSVGQGPYEQY